These T cell receptor beta chains were read from a single sample in a study of graft-versus-host responses after intestinal transplantation. These receptors have no known antigen. TCRdb's table, derived via immunoSEQ multiplex PCR, lists solely in-frame clones and lacks some. The sample has tens of thousands of clones, approximately 80% seen once. The sequencing used unstimulated CD4+ T cells sorted from spleen or lymph node cells, collected before transplant. The origin of the receptors is a human donor who was the organ donor for an intestinal transplant. Both conserved end residues are part of each CDR3. D genes are given only for firm matches. Rows give clone size only sometimes, using once, few, many, or a class for an expanded clone.

>NA|TRBV28|TRBD1|TRBJ1-5
CASTGGNQPQHF
TGTGCCAGTACAGGGGGGAATCAGCCCCAGCATTTT
>NA|TRBV6-1|TRBD2|TRBJ2-3
CASSTSGSTDTQYF
TGTGCCAGCAGCACTAGCGGTAGCACAGATACGCAGTATTTT
>NA|TRBV7-2|NA|TRBJ2-2
CASRFPPGELFF
TGTGCCAGCCGTTTTCCCCCCGGGGAGCTGTTTTTT
>NA|TRBV19|NA|TRBJ2-2
CASSQLGGNTGELFF
TGTGCCAGTAGTCAACTCGGGGGGAACACCGGGGAGCTGTTTTTT
>once|TRBV5-1|NA|TRBJ2-1
CASSALDFYEQFF
TGCGCCAGCAGTGCCCTAGATTTCTATGAGCAGTTCTTC
>NA|TRBV7-9|NA|TRBJ1-4
CASTSLGNSDEKLFF
TGTGCCAGCACCTCGCTCGGTAACTCCGATGAAAAACTGTTTTTT
>NA|TRBV18|TRBD1|TRBJ2-2
CASSPGQGKVGELFF
TGTGCCAGCTCACCGGGACAGGGAAAGGTCGGGGAGCTGTTTTTT
>NA|TRBV14|NA|TRBJ2-1
CASSQGHEQFF
TGTGCCAGCAGCCAAGGGCATGAGCAGTTCTTC
>NA|TRBV18|NA|TRBJ2-1
CASSLPQGGYYNEQFF
TGTGCCAGCTCCCTACCACAGGGGGGGTACTACAATGAGCAGTTCTTC
>few|TRBV18|NA|TRBJ2-2
CASSPPAGAITGELFF
TGTGCCAGCTCACCCCCAGCAGGGGCGATCACCGGGGAGCTGTTTTTT
>NA|TRBV25-1|TRBD1|TRBJ1-1
CASSEYNSAGGEAFF
TGTGCCAGCAGTGAATATAATTCGGCAGGGGGAGAAGCTTTCTTT
>NA|TRBV27|TRBD1|TRBJ2-1
CASSKNRGNEQFF
TGTGCCAGCAGTAAAAACAGGGGCAATGAGCAGTTCTTC
>NA|TRBV28|NA|TRBJ1-4
CASSLSVLGGKLFF
TGTGCCAGCAGTTTATCGGTCTTGGGAGGAAAACTGTTTTTT
>NA|TRBV7-7|TRBD1|TRBJ2-3
CASSLDGVSGGTQYF
TGTGCTAGCAGCTTAGATGGTGTTTCAGGGGGTACGCAGTATTTT
>NA|TRBV6-4|NA|TRBJ2-1
CASSDSGATVFF
TGTGCCAGCAGTGACTCAGGGGCGACGGTGTTCTTC
>NA|TRBV27|NA|TRBJ1-2
CASSPTGDYGYTF
TGTGCCAGCAGTCCGACAGGAGACTATGGCTACACCTTC
>NA|TRBV5-1|TRBD1|TRBJ2-3
CASSSPGQGTTDTQYF
TGCGCCAGCAGCTCCCCGGGACAGGGGACCACAGATACGCAGTATTTT
>NA|TRBV12-5|TRBD1|TRBJ1-2
CASGYGRGRGYYGYTF
TGTGCTAGTGGGTACGGGAGGGGCAGGGGGTATTATGGCTACACCTTC
>NA|TRBV7-7|TRBD1|TRBJ1-6
CASSLGGHRGWDSPLHF
TGTGCTAGCAGCCTAGGAGGACACAGGGGATGGGATTCACCCCTCCACTTT
>once|TRBV4-1|NA|TRBJ2-2
CASSQVNLGIDTGELFF
TGCGCCAGCAGCCAAGTCAACCTAGGCATAGACACCGGGGAGCTGTTTTTT
>NA|TRBV6-4|NA|TRBJ2-5
CAIPGGCQETQYF
TGTGCCATCCCTGGGGGGTGTCAAGAGACCCAGTACTTC
>once|TRBV7-9|NA|TRBJ1-2
CASSSEVGYGYTF
TGTGCCAGCAGCTCGGAGGTGGGCTATGGCTACACCTTC
>few|TRBV14|NA|TRBJ1-2
CASSQDRVVYTF
TGTGCCAGCAGCCAAGATAGAGTGGTCTACACCTTC
>NA|TRBV28|TRBD1|TRBJ1-4
CASSPPDRGREKLFF
TGTGCCAGCAGTCCCCCCGACAGGGGGCGAGAAAAACTGTTTTTT
>NA|TRBV5-1|NA|TRBJ1-1
CASNLGNVEGRGAFF
TGCGCCAGCAATTTGGGGAATGTGGAGGGGCGGGGAGCTTTCTTT
>NA|TRBV6-5|NA|TRBJ2-6
CASGVGSGANVLTF
TGTGCCAGCGGGGTGGGGAGTGGGGCCAACGTCCTGACTTTC
>NA|TRBV6-5|TRBD1|TRBJ1-6
CASSYRGHNSPLHF
TGTGCCAGCAGTTACAGGGGGCATAATTCACCCCTCCACTTT
>NA|TRBV7-6|TRBD1|TRBJ2-2
CASSPTGGVPGELFF
TGTGCCAGCAGCCCAACAGGGGGCGTTCCCGGGGAGCTGTTTTTT
>NA|TRBV9|NA|TRBJ2-1
CASSVAWGGSSYNEQFF
TGTGCCAGCAGCGTAGCTTGGGGGGGCAGCTCCTACAATGAGCAGTTCTTC
>NA|TRBV6-5|NA|TRBJ1-3
CASRNSPNSGNTIYF
TGTGCCAGCAGGAACAGTCCTAACTCTGGAAACACCATATATTTT
>NA|TRBV6-6|TRBD2|TRBJ2-3
CASTLLAGGRADTQYF
TGTGCCAGCACCCTCTTAGCGGGGGGACGGGCAGATACGCAGTATTTT
>few|TRBV4-2|NA|TRBJ1-4
CASSQEGGDSEKLFF
TGTGCCAGCAGCCAAGAGGGGGGAGATAGTGAAAAACTGTTTTTT
>NA|TRBV7-9|TRBD1|TRBJ1-2
CASSVGQGAYGYTF
TGTGCCAGCAGCGTCGGACAGGGAGCCTATGGCTACACCTTC
>NA|TRBV11-2|TRBD1|TRBJ2-3
CASSLDGTGTDTQYF
TGTGCCAGCAGCTTAGATGGGACAGGAACAGATACGCAGTATTTT
>once|TRBV5-1|TRBD2|TRBJ2-3
CASSGPGLPSTDTQYF
TGCGCCAGCAGCGGGCCGGGACTACCTAGCACAGATACGCAGTATTTT
>many|TRBV9|NA|TRBJ1-3
CASSLRVREDTIYF
TGTGCCAGCAGCCTAAGAGTCCGAGAGGACACCATATATTTT
>NA|TRBV6-1|NA|TRBJ1-2
CASSESQGYGYTF
TGTGCCAGCAGTGAGTCGCAGGGCTATGGCTACACCTTC
>NA|TRBV4-3|TRBD1|TRBJ1-2
CASSHGGQGLIGYTF
TGCGCCAGCAGCCATGGAGGACAGGGGCTTATTGGCTACACCTTC
>NA|TRBV6-4|TRBD1|TRBJ2-1
CASSARQGRYNEQFF
TGTGCCAGCAGCGCTAGACAGGGCCGTTACAATGAGCAGTTCTTC
>NA|TRBV4-1|NA|TRBJ2-3
CASSQASTDTQYF
TGCGCCAGCAGCCAAGCTAGCACAGATACGCAGTATTTT
>NA|TRBV10-3|TRBD2|TRBJ2-1
CAISTSRGGNNEQFF
TGTGCCATCAGTACCTCCCGGGGGGGGAACAATGAGCAGTTCTTC
>NA|TRBV5-6|TRBD1|TRBJ2-2
CASSYDRAGELFF
TGTGCCAGCAGCTACGACAGGGCCGGGGAGCTGTTTTTT
>NA|TRBV7-8|NA|TRBJ1-3
CASSAVSRGGGNTIYF
TGTGCCAGCAGCGCGGTATCCAGGGGCGGGGGAAACACCATATATTTT
>NA|TRBV6-1|NA|TRBJ1-3
CASTSGTTSGNTIYF
TGTGCCAGCACCTCCGGGACAACCTCTGGAAACACCATATATTTT
>NA|TRBV10-1|TRBD2|TRBJ2-5
CASSESPGGETQYF
TGCGCCAGCAGTGAGTCCCCGGGAGGAGAGACCCAGTACTTC
>NA|TRBV13|NA|TRBJ1-6
CASSLGQYNSPLHF
TGTGCCAGCAGCTTAGGACAGTATAATTCACCCCTCCACTTT
>NA|TRBV7-2|TRBD1|TRBJ1-2
CASSLAGTAYGYTF
TGTGCCAGCAGCTTAGCGGGGACAGCCTATGGCTACACCTTC
>NA|TRBV6-1|NA|TRBJ2-4
CASSAGFIQYF
TGTGCCAGCAGTGCCGGGTTTATTCAGTACTTC